Shown below are 27 T cell receptor beta chains from a single sample sequenced in a study of cytomegalovirus exposure and HLA in healthy donors. A multiplex PCR was run with 60 Vbeta primers and 13 Jbeta primers. TCRdb keeps only in-frame clones here, not all; method: immunoSEQ multiplex PCR. Among roughly 120,000 clones listed, roughly 9% were seen once. The sample comprised PBMCs. These receptors came from a man in his thirties or forties in good health and CMV-seronegative.

The chain couples TRBV5-4 to TRBJ1-6; D gene ambiguous. V was cut by 0 bases and J by 1 base, with 14 bases left in between. CDR1 is SGHNT and CDR2 is YYREEE in the germline V gene (reference sequence). The CDR3 length is 18 residues. Here the CDR3 DNA reads TGTGCCAGCAGCTTGGCCCGTGGAGGGTTTTCCTATAATTCACCCCTCCACTTT. This encodes CASSLARGGFSYNSPLHF.

This clone was seen only a few times. The chain carries TRBV9 and TRBJ2-3; TRBD2 agrees at 11 bases. The trim removed 1 base at V and 6 bases at J, leaving 4 bases unmatched. Germline CDR1 SGDLS, CDR2 YYNGEE. The CDR3 consists of 15 residues. The CDR3 DNA is TGTGCCAGCAGCGTATTTAGCGGGGGGGCGGATACGCAGTATTTT. This codes for CASSVFSGGADTQYF.

This clone was observed a few times. This sequence joins TRBV28 and TRBJ2-7; 9 nucleotides agree with TRBD2. Germline V gives CDR1 MDHEN, CDR2 SYDVKM. V lost 6 bases and J lost 5; bases outside the gene matches: 11. The CDR3 has 15 residues. The CDR3 region has the DNA TGTGCCAGCAGCTACGGTCGGCGGGAGGGTAACGAGCAGTACTTC. Its translation is CASSYGRREGNEQYF.

The J gene is TRBJ2-5, the V gene TRBV10-1; the D gene is possibly TRBD1 (5 bases). This CDR3 is built from 15 residues. V was cut by 6 bases and J by 0 bases, with 14 bases left in between. Germline-derived CDR1 and CDR2 are WNHNN and SYGVQD (reference sequence). The CDR3 bases are TGCGCCAGCAGCGACGACAGATTTAACCAAGAGACCCAGTACTTC. It codes for CASSDDRFNQETQYF.

The chain carries TRBV28 and TRBJ2-7; 7 nucleotides align to TRBD1. After removal of 6 bases from V and 2 bases from J, the junction contained 10 bases not matched to a gene. This CDR3 is 15 amino acids long. The germline V gene encodes CDR1 MDHEN and CDR2 SYDVKM. CDR3 region: CASSPVGDSPYEQYF. The CDR3 nucleotides read TGTGCCAGCAGCCCGGTGGGGGACAGCCCCTACGAGCAGTACTTC.

V and J are TRBV11-2 and TRBJ2-6; the D is unclear. Germline V gene data show CDR1 as SGHAT and CDR2 as FQNNGV. V lost 3 bases, J lost 8 bases, and 14 bases lay in between. The CDR3 has 15 residues. DNA of the CDR3: TGTGCCAGCAGCTTGACACCTCTTCGGTCCAACGTCCTGACTTTC. This encodes CASSLTPLRSNVLTF.

The CDR3 region has the DNA TGTGCCAGCATGCCACAGGGGGGGACTGAAGCTTTCTTT. Protein sequence: CASMPQGGTEAFF. This chain uses TRBV9 with TRBJ1-1; TRBD1 agrees at 8 bases. CDR3 length: 13 residues. The germline gives CDR1 SGDLS, CDR2 YYNGEE. The V and J ends lost 6 bases and 5 bases, in that order; junction bases with no gene match: 6.

The chain's CDR3 is CASSKLVAEITDTQYF. The CDR3 bases are TGTGCCAGCAGCAAATTGGTAGCGGAGATCACAGATACGCAGTATTTT. This rearrangement joins TRBV21-1 to TRBJ2-3; the table's D call TRBD2 went unverified against the DNA. TRBV21-1 is annotated as a pseudogene. This CDR3 is 16 amino acids long.

This clone was picked up a small number of times. The chain links TRBV2 to TRBJ1-4; 7 nucleotides match TRBD1. The CDR3 totals 17 residues. J gave up 0 bases and V 2 bases, and 6 bases lay outside the gene matches. In germline, CDR1 is SNHLY, CDR2 FYNNEI. CDR3 sequence: CASSETGALATNEKLFF. Here the CDR3 DNA reads TGTGCCAGCAGTGAAACAGGGGCCCTTGCAACTAATGAAAAACTGTTTTTT. The variable domain in full, with the rest retrieved from reference TRBV2 and TRBJ1-4, is EPEVTQTPSHQVTQMGQEVILRCVPISNHLYFYWYRQILGQKVEFLVSFYNNEISEKSEIFDDQFSVERPDGSNFTLKIRSTKLEDSAMYFCASSETGALATNEKLFFGSGTQLSVL.

This rearrangement joins TRBV5-1 to TRBJ2-3; D uncertain. V was clipped by 4 bases and J by 3 bases, with 12 bases between them. This CDR3 region has 14 residues. Germline V gene lookup returns CDR1 SGHRS and CDR2 YFSETQ. The CDR3 nucleotides are TGCGCCAGCAGCGATCTAACAGATACAGATACGCAGTATTTT. It translates to CASSDLTDTDTQYF.

In nucleotides, the CDR3 is TGTGCCAGCAGCTTCAACTCCAATCAGCCCCAGCATTTT. The encoded protein is CASSFNSNQPQHF. The chain recombines TRBV5-6 with TRBJ1-5; D unclear. Germline V gene data show CDR1 as SGHDT and CDR2 as YYEEEE. The germline V and J ends were trimmed by 2 bases and 3 bases, with 6 bases remaining between them. The CDR3 covers 13 residues.

This clone was detected only a few times. The chain combines TRBV4-1 with TRBJ1-1; 8 bases line up with TRBD1. The V and J ends lost 1 base and 4 bases, in that order; junction bases with no gene match: 5. The CDR3 has 15 amino acids. Per the germline V gene, CDR1 is MGHRA and CDR2 is YSYEKL. CDR3: CASSQADRGGTEAFF. The CDR3 nucleotides read TGCGCCAGCAGCCAAGCCGACAGGGGAGGCACTGAAGCTTTCTTT.

This clone was seen a handful of times. V usage is TRBV7-2 and J usage is TRBJ2-7, with D perhaps matching TRBD2 (6 bases). This CDR3 is 14 amino acids long. The ends were cut back, 0 bases at V and 2 bases at J, with 8 bases in the middle. Germline assignment: CDR1 SGHTA and CDR2 FQGNSA. CDR3 bases: TGTGCCAGCAGCTTAGCGGGGGGACCCTACGAGCAGTACTTC. Translating it yields CASSLAGGPYEQYF.

The chain combines TRBV27 with TRBJ2-7; no definite D call. Trimming left V 2 bases short and J 3 bases short, with 14 bases between. The CDR3 runs 15 residues. The germline gives CDR1 MNHEY, CDR2 SMNVEV (reference sequence). For the CDR3, the DNA is TGTGCCAGCAGTTTAACCCTCCAGGCAGACTACGAGCAGTACTTC. This gives the protein CASSLTLQADYEQYF.

The V call is TRBV7-2, the J call TRBJ2-5; D ambiguous. The germline CDR1 and CDR2 sequences are SGHTA and FQGNSA. Trimming removed 1 base at V and 4 bases at J, with 7 bases between. The CDR3 covers 13 residues. CDR3 protein: CASSLGARETQYF. CDR3 DNA sequence: TGTGCCAGCAGCTTAGGGGCGCGAGAGACCCAGTACTTC.

This clone was counted a few times. The CDR3 DNA is TGTGCCAGCAGTTTGACCAGGTCCAATAGCAATCAGCCCCAGCATTTT. Translating it yields CASSLTRSNSNQPQHF. The chain carries TRBV27 and TRBJ1-5; D gene unclear. The CDR3 sequence is 16 residues long. Trimming cost V 3 bases and J 0 bases, with 12 bases left between them. Germline CDR1 MNHEY, CDR2 SMNVEV (reference sequence).

This chain connects TRBV7-6 to TRBJ2-5; unclear D gene. The germline V gene encodes CDR1 SGHVS and CDR2 FNYEAQ. Trimming stripped 6 bases from V and 1 base from J, with 12 bases between. The CDR3 totals 14 residues. The CDR3 region has the DNA TGTGCCAGCAGTCCCCAGGAAATCCAAGAGACCCAGTACTTC. This sequence encodes CASSPQEIQETQYF.

This chain joins TRBV18 and TRBJ2-5, with a possible D match to TRBD1 (6 bases). Trimming stripped 6 bases from V and 2 bases from J, with 16 bases between. The CDR3 contains 15 residues. CDR1 is KGHSH, CDR2 LQKENI, per germline. The CDR3 coding sequence is TGTGCCAGCTCTCCCAGACAGGCCGATCAAGAGACCCAGTACTTC. It encodes CASSPRQADQETQYF.

V and J are TRBV4-3 and TRBJ1-1; possibly TRBD1 for D (6 bases). This CDR3 has 14 amino acids. With 1 base removed from V and 2 bases from J, the gap between germline ends came to 8 bases. The germline gives CDR1 LGHNA, CDR2 YSLEER. CDR3 region: CASSQAGENTEAFF. The CDR3 region has the DNA TGCGCCAGCAGCCAAGCAGGGGAAAACACTGAAGCTTTCTTT.

This chain connects TRBV6-5 to TRBJ2-3; TRBD1 matches at 7 bases. Trimming cost V 0 bases and J 3 bases; bases outside gene matches: 6. The germline V gene has CDR1 MNHEY and CDR2 SVGAGI. The CDR3 loop spans 16 amino acids. CDR3 in DNA: TGTGCCAGCAGTTACTCCGGGACAGAAGGAACAGATACGCAGTATTTT. It is translated as CASSYSGTEGTDTQYF.

This clone was detected only a few times. The genes are TRBV27 and TRBJ2-1; 10 bases line up with TRBD2. This CDR3 has 15 residues. Germline CDR1 reads MNHEY; CDR2 reads SMNVEV (reference sequence). V shed 2 bases, J shed 10 bases, and the junction held 8 bases outside the gene matches. As DNA, the CDR3 is TGTGCCAGCAGTTTAAATAGCGGGAGGTTCTGGGAGCAGTTCTTC. Protein sequence: CASSLNSGRFWEQFF.

This clone was observed a handful of times. At one of its ends the junction is not consistent with the germline gene, which may arise from a read error. The chain carries TRBV7-2 and TRBJ2-5; 8 nucleotides match TRBD2. Germline V gene data show CDR1 as SGHTA and CDR2 as FQGNSA. The length of the CDR3 is 16 residues. This CDR3 reads CASSPNRPPAGEAQYF. CDR3 in DNA: TGTGCCAGCAGCCCAAACAGGCCTCCAGCGGGAGAGGCCCAGTACTTC.

The gene calls are TRBV7-6 and TRBJ2-5; 13 nucleotides align to TRBD2. The V and J ends lost 5 bases and 1 base, in that order; junction bases with no gene match: 7. This CDR3 is built from 17 residues. CDR1 SGHVS and CDR2 FNYEAQ come from the germline V gene. CDR3 amino acids: CASSEGLAGSSQETQYF. In DNA form, the CDR3 reads TGTGCCAGCAGCGAGGGACTAGCGGGGTCCAGCCAAGAGACCCAGTACTTC.

This clone came up a few times. In nucleotides, the CDR3 is TGCGCCAGCAGATGGGCGGGGAGCACAGATACGCAGTATTTT. This sequence encodes CASRWAGSTDTQYF. The chain joins TRBV5-1 to TRBJ2-3; TRBD2 is a possible D gene (6 bases). The CDR3 consists of 14 residues. In germline, CDR1 is SGHRS, CDR2 YFSETQ. V was clipped by 5 bases and J by 0 bases, with 10 bases between them.

The rearrangement uses TRBV25-1 and TRBJ1-2; perhaps TRBD1 as D (6 bases). The germline V and J ends were trimmed by 6 bases and 6 bases, with 17 bases remaining between them. Germline V gives CDR1 MGHDK, CDR2 SYGVNS. This CDR3 comprises 14 residues. In nucleotides, the CDR3 is TGTGCCAGCAGCGCTTTATCAGGGGAGAATGGCTACACCTTC. Its protein is CASSALSGENGYTF.

V gene TRBV11-3 combines with J gene TRBJ2-7, with 9 positions matching TRBD1. Germline V lookup: CDR1 SGHNT, CDR2 YENEEA. This CDR3 has 14 amino acids. Trimming took 4 bases from V and 5 from J; bases not matched to a gene: 6. The CDR3 reads CASSSRTGGNEQYF. CDR3 nucleotides: TGTGCCAGCAGCTCGCGCACAGGGGGCAACGAGCAGTACTTC.

The rearrangement links TRBV12-5 to TRBJ1-1; no firm D call. This CDR3 comprises 15 residues. CDR1 and CDR2 (germline): LGHNT, FRNRAP. V dropped 7 bases and J dropped 1 base, with 16 bases sitting between them. DNA of the CDR3: TGTGCTAGTGTCCCCACCCCGGGAAAGAACACTGAAGCTTTCTTT. It yields the protein CASVPTPGKNTEAFF.